The clone carrying this T cell receptor beta chain showed up many times. Its antigen is unknown. In patients aged 18 to 65, hyperthyroidism was newly diagnosed, with duration under 2 months. The data originate from a study of T cells in Graves' hyperthyroidism and ophthalmopathy. Whole-study findings and limits: Clonotypes that were expanded in thyroid above 0.001 mostly appeared in blood too.

From RNA transcripts, TCR beta CDR3 regions were amplified. With the HTBI primer set, the TCR CDR3 went through a first round of RT-PCR. TCRdb passed the multiplex PCR reads through MiXCR, listing each CDR3 protein once. Of about 580,000 distinct CDR3 sequences in the sample, around 45% were seen once. Specimen: peripheral blood or thyroid tissue (not recorded which). This TCR came from a woman aged 18-29 years with Graves' hyperthyroidism.

CDR3 sequence: CASSFPLANYGYTF. The DNA for the CDR3 is TGTGCCAGCAGCTTCCCTTTAGCTAACTATGGCTACACCTTC. The genes are TRBV7-2 and TRBJ1-2, with D uncertain. V was cut by 3 bases and J by 0 bases, with 8 bases left in between. Per the germline V gene, CDR1 is SGHTA and CDR2 is FQGNSA. The CDR3 sequence is 14 residues long.